The 29 T cell receptor beta chains presented below share a single source sample, sequenced in a study of shared clonotypes between healthy human individuals. Only in-frame clones appear in the TCRdb table, and some are missing; sequencing was by immunoSEQ multiplex PCR. The sample holds fewer than 3 million clones, 85% to 95% seen once. Sample: naive CD4+ T cells from PBMCs. As for subset: CD45RA+ positively selected. The receptors stem from a man in his late teens or twenties in good health. Some clones in this sample may be carry-over from other donors' samples.

The genes are TRBV6-1 and TRBJ2-7; D is possibly TRBD2 (6 bases). The CDR3 sequence is 16 residues long. Germline lookup yields CDR1 MNHNS and CDR2 SASEGT. V lost 4 bases and J lost 2, with 18 bases in between. DNA for the CDR3: TGTGCCAGCAGTGGGTGGGGAGGCTACCGGCCCTACGAGCAGTACTTC. Translated: CASSGWGGYRPYEQYF.

This chain links TRBV5-1 with TRBJ1-1, with D perhaps matching TRBD1 (6 bases). The CDR3 is 16 residues long. Germline V gives CDR1 SGHRS, CDR2 YFSETQ. V was clipped by 4 bases and J by 5 bases, with 21 bases between them. The CDR3 loop is CASSLIGGYSKTEAFF. The CDR3 DNA is TGCGCCAGCAGCCTAATAGGGGGGTACTCGAAAACTGAAGCTTTCTTT. The entire variable domain, with the rest obtained from reference TRBV5-1 and TRBJ1-1, is as follows: KAGVTQTPRYLIKTRGQQVTLSCSPISGHRSVSWYQQTPGQGLQFLFEYFSETQRNKGNFPGRFSGRQFSNSRSEMNVSTLELGDSALYLCASSLIGGYSKTEAFFGQGTRLTVV.

This chain joins TRBV27 and TRBJ2-2, with D uncertain. Between the trimmed V and J ends, which lost 4 bases and 0 bases, there was a span of 9 bases. This CDR3 has 15 amino acids. Germline CDR1 and CDR2: MNHEY and SMNVEV (reference sequence). The CDR3 is CASSYKGTNTGELFF. The CDR3 bases are TGTGCCAGCAGTTATAAGGGTACGAACACCGGGGAGCTGTTTTTT.

V gene TRBV27 combines with J gene TRBJ1-4; the D gene is possibly TRBD1 (5 bases). Trimming took off 7 bases at V and 11 bases at J, with 11 bases between the two ends. In germline, CDR1 is MNHEY, CDR2 SMNVEV (reference sequence). The CDR3 has 11 amino acids. The CDR3 region is CASKQGRKLFF. The CDR3 DNA sequence: TGTGCCAGCAAGCAGGGTCGGAAACTGTTTTTT. Drawing the rest from reference TRBV27 and TRBJ1-4, the complete variable domain is EAQVTQNPRYLITVTGKKLTVTCSQNMNHEYMSWYRQDPGLGLRQIYYSMNVEVTDKGDVPEGYKVSRKEKRNFPLILESPSPNQTSLYFCASKQGRKLFFGSGTQLSVL.

V is TRBV9 and J is TRBJ2-6, with a possible D match to TRBD2 (7 bases). This CDR3 region has 19 residues. Deletions cut 4 bases from V and 0 bases from J, with 20 bases between. Germline V lookup: CDR1 SGDLS, CDR2 YYNGEE. As DNA, the CDR3 is TGTGCCAGCAGCCTCGTTGGCGGGGGCGGCATCTCTGGGGCCAACGTCCTGACTTTC. Translation gives CASSLVGGGGISGANVLTF.

The chain combines TRBV6-6 with TRBJ1-1; a possible D gene is TRBD1 (5 bases). The CDR3 has 14 residues. The V gene's germline CDR1 is MNHNY and CDR2 SVGAGI (reference sequence). The ends were cut back, 1 base at V and 6 bases at J, with 12 bases in the middle. The CDR3 loop is CASSYFGGTSEAFF. CDR3 bases: TGTGCCAGCAGTTACTTTGGGGGTACTTCTGAAGCTTTCTTT.

The rearrangement joins TRBV10-3 to TRBJ2-7; TRBD1 or TRBD2 may be the D gene (5 bases each). The ends were cut back, 0 bases at V and 0 bases at J, with 15 bases in the middle. The CDR3 contains 17 residues. Germline V gene lookup returns CDR1 ENHRY and CDR2 SYGVKD. CDR3 loop: CAISESPGQGSSYEQYF. The CDR3 nucleotides read TGTGCCATCAGTGAGTCCCCGGGGCAGGGAAGCTCCTACGAGCAGTACTTC.

This chain links TRBV4-1 with TRBJ2-1; D gene unclear. CDR3 size: 13 residues. V lost 6 bases and J lost 10, with 16 bases in between. CDR1 and CDR2 from the germline V gene are MGHRA and YSYEKL. The DNA for the CDR3 is TGCGCCAGCAGAGGCCCCTTAGCTTCAGAGCAGTTCTTC. Its protein is CASRGPLASEQFF.

The rearrangement uses TRBV28 and TRBJ1-5; no clear D gene. V shed 3 bases and J shed 7 bases, with 7 bases lying between them. Germline CDR1 MDHEN, CDR2 SYDVKM. The CDR3 consists of 12 residues. In nucleotides, the CDR3 is TGTGCCAGCAGTTTTGGCCCCCAGCCCCAGCATTTT. It translates to CASSFGPQPQHF. The full variable domain, its missing parts supplied by reference TRBV28 and TRBJ1-5, is DVKVTQSSRYLVKRTGEKVFLECVQDMDHENMFWYRQDPGLGLRLIYFSYDVKMKEKGDIPEGYSVSREKKERFSLILESASTNQTSMYLCASSFGPQPQHFGDGTRLSIL.

This clone has a single count. The same CDR3 arises from other DNA sequences in this sample as well. The chain joins TRBV5-1 to TRBJ2-2; D uncertain. V shed 0 bases and J shed 0 bases, with 9 bases lying between them. CDR3 size: 16 residues. Germline lookup yields CDR1 SGHRS and CDR2 YFSETQ. The CDR3 loop is CASSLVGSSNTGELFF. DNA for the CDR3: TGCGCCAGCAGCTTGGTCGGCAGTTCGAACACCGGGGAGCTGTTTTTT. The whole variable domain, remainder taken from reference TRBV5-1 and TRBJ2-2, is KAGVTQTPRYLIKTRGQQVTLSCSPISGHRSVSWYQQTPGQGLQFLFEYFSETQRNKGNFPGRFSGRQFSNSRSEMNVSTLELGDSALYLCASSLVGSSNTGELFFGEGSRLTVL.

This chain links TRBV6-5 with TRBJ2-7; D call uncertain. V gave up 6 bases and J gave up 2 bases, with 11 bases separating them. CDR1 is MNHEY and CDR2 is SVGAGI in the germline V gene. This CDR3 contains 13 residues. CDR3 DNA: TGTGCCAGCAGCCGTGGGTTGCCCTACGAGCAGTACTTC. The encoded protein is CASSRGLPYEQYF.

The V gene is TRBV11-2, the J gene TRBJ2-5, with 10 bases identical to TRBD2. The CDR3 is 15 residues long. The V segment lost 2 bases and the J segment 5 bases; nucleotides outside the gene matches: 5. Germline lookup yields CDR1 SGHAT and CDR2 FQNNGV. CDR3 in amino acids: CASSLLAGVSETQYF. CDR3 coding DNA: TGTGCCAGCAGCTTACTAGCGGGAGTTTCGGAGACCCAGTACTTC.

The gene calls are TRBV2 and TRBJ1-5; D unclear. Trimming removed 9 bases at V and 4 bases at J, with 16 bases between. CDR3 length: 14 amino acids. From germline, CDR1 is SNHLY and CDR2 FYNNEI. CDR3 DNA sequence: TGTGCCAGTGGAGGGCGGGGTTGGAATCAGCCCCAGCATTTT. This encodes CASGGRGWNQPQHF. Using reference TRBV2 and TRBJ1-5 for the parts outside the CDR3, the full variable domain is EPEVTQTPSHQVTQMGQEVILRCVPISNHLYFYWYRQILGQKVEFLVSFYNNEISEKSEIFDDQFSVERPDGSNFTLKIRSTKLEDSAMYFCASGGRGWNQPQHFGDGTRLSIL.

The rearrangement links TRBV12-5 to TRBJ1-1, with D unresolved. The germline gives CDR1 LGHNT, CDR2 FRNRAP. V was cut by 1 base and J by 2 bases, with 5 bases left in between. The CDR3 has 13 amino acids. The CDR3 DNA reads as TGTGCTAGTGGTTTGGAGTTTAACACTGAAGCTTTCTTT. This gives the protein CASGLEFNTEAFF.

The chain is built from TRBV5-1 and TRBJ2-1; D is uncertain. Trimming took off 0 bases at V and 7 bases at J, with 14 bases between the two ends. This CDR3 region has 15 residues. From germline, CDR1 is SGHRS and CDR2 YFSETQ. CDR3 in DNA: TGCGCCAGCAGCTTGGGTTCTAGTATCGAGAATGAGCAGTTCTTC. Its protein product is CASSLGSSIENEQFF. Full variable domain (rest looked up from reference TRBV5-1 and TRBJ2-1): KAGVTQTPRYLIKTRGQQVTLSCSPISGHRSVSWYQQTPGQGLQFLFEYFSETQRNKGNFPGRFSGRQFSNSRSEMNVSTLELGDSALYLCASSLGSSIENEQFFGPGTRLTVL.

The chain recombines TRBV7-9 with TRBJ1-4; no clear D gene. The CDR3 extends over 14 amino acids. Trimming pared 0 bases from V and 4 bases from J, leaving 6 bases between. CDR1 is SEHNR and CDR2 is FQNEAQ in the germline V gene (reference sequence). CDR3 in DNA: TGTGCCAGCAGCTTAGCATGGGGTAATGAAAAACTGTTTTTT. Translated: CASSLAWGNEKLFF.

V usage is TRBV6-1 and J usage is TRBJ2-5; possible D gene TRBD2, 6 bases. This CDR3 has 15 residues. The germline V and J ends were trimmed by 5 bases and 1 base, with 14 bases remaining between them. CDR1 MNHNS and CDR2 SASEGT come from the germline V gene. The CDR3 bases are TGTGCCAGCAGTCTTCAGGACTATTCCCAAGAGACCCAGTACTTC. This sequence encodes CASSLQDYSQETQYF.

The gene calls are TRBV4-1 and TRBJ1-4, with D possibly TRBD1 on 5 matching bases. CDR3 size: 15 residues. Germline CDR1 is MGHRA and CDR2 is YSYEKL. V was pared by 3 bases and J by 3 bases, with 11 bases between. This CDR3 is CASSQQGYPNEKLFF. CDR3 in DNA: TGCGCCAGCAGCCAGCAGGGTTACCCTAATGAAAAACTGTTTTTT.

Written as DNA, the CDR3 is TGTGCCAGCAGTACCGACCTCGGGGCGGGCTCCTACAATGAGCAGTTCTTC. Protein sequence: CASSTDLGAGSYNEQFF. This sequence joins TRBV28 and TRBJ2-1, with D perhaps TRBD1 or TRBD2 (5 bases each). CDR1 is MDHEN, CDR2 SYDVKM, per germline. Trimming took off 5 bases at V and 0 bases at J, with 17 bases between the two ends. The CDR3 extends over 17 amino acids.

V and J are TRBV7-9 and TRBJ1-2; D is uncertain. This CDR3 comprises 16 residues. Germline V gene lookup returns CDR1 SEHNR and CDR2 FQNEAQ (reference sequence). Trimming removed 1 base at V and 0 bases at J, with 12 bases between. The CDR3 here is CASSLGTENPNYGYTF. CDR3 coding DNA: TGTGCCAGCAGCTTAGGGACGGAAAACCCTAACTATGGCTACACCTTC.

This chain joins TRBV6-5 and TRBJ2-1; 10 bases map to TRBD2. V gave up 7 bases and J gave up 2 bases; unmatched junction bases: 5. Germline V gives CDR1 MNHEY, CDR2 SVGAGI. The length of the CDR3 is 15 residues. Written as DNA, the CDR3 is TGTGCCAGCAAAAAACTAGCGGGGACCTACAATGAGCAGTTCTTC. Amino acid sequence: CASKKLAGTYNEQFF.

This chain uses TRBV4-1 with TRBJ2-2; tentative D call: TRBD1 (6 bases). This CDR3 is 20 amino acids long. Germline V gene sequence: CDR1 MGHRA, CDR2 YSYEKL. The V gene lost 2 bases and the J gene lost 3 bases, with 25 bases spanning the gap. CDR3 protein: CASSQWNPGAGAMYTGELFF. The CDR3 region has the DNA TGCGCCAGCAGCCAATGGAATCCAGGGGCAGGGGCTATGTACACCGGGGAGCTGTTTTTT.

V and J are TRBV6-4 and TRBJ2-3; TRBD2 matches at 11 bases. The CDR3 extends over 15 amino acids. From germline, CDR1 is MRHNA and CDR2 SNTAGT. V shed 5 bases, J shed 3 bases, and the junction held 4 bases outside the gene matches. The CDR3 loop is CASSQTSGSTDTQYF. DNA of the CDR3: TGTGCCAGCAGTCAAACTAGCGGGAGTACAGATACGCAGTATTTT.

The rearrangement joins TRBV2 to TRBJ1-4; 8 bases are a match to TRBD1. CDR3 length equals 16 residues. From germline, CDR1 is SNHLY and CDR2 FYNNEI. V shed 6 bases and J 1 base; nucleotides not matched to a gene: 7. The CDR3 DNA reads as TGTGCCAGCAGCCGAAGGGGGACAGGAACTAATGAAAAACTGTTTTTT. It yields the protein CASSRRGTGTNEKLFF.

This sequence joins TRBV29-1 and TRBJ2-1; D is unresolved. Germline V gene lookup returns CDR1 SQVTM and CDR2 ANQGSEA. The CDR3 consists of 13 residues. The V gene lost 1 base and the J gene lost 8 bases, with 12 bases spanning the gap. The DNA of the CDR3 is TGCAGCGTTGAAGGGCGGTTTACCGATGAGCAGTTCTTC. It specifies CSVEGRFTDEQFF.

The CDR3 protein is CASSPGKEEKLFF. DNA of the CDR3: TGTGCCAGCTCACCAGGGAAAGAGGAAAAACTGTTTTTT. The chain links TRBV18 to TRBJ1-4; D remains unclear. The CDR3 runs to 13 residues. Germline V gene lookup returns CDR1 KGHSH and CDR2 LQKENI. The V gene lost 2 bases and the J gene lost 8 bases, with 9 bases spanning the gap.

V is TRBV4-1 and J is TRBJ2-5; D gene unclear. This CDR3 region has 16 residues. Germline V CDR1 and CDR2: MGHRA, YSYEKL. Trimming took 0 bases from V and 5 from J, leaving 16 bases between them. The CDR3 sequence: CASSQDPPGAPETQYF. For the CDR3, the DNA is TGCGCCAGCAGCCAAGACCCCCCAGGAGCGCCGGAGACCCAGTACTTC.

The V gene is TRBV2, the J gene TRBJ2-5; 9 bases match TRBD2. The V and J ends lost 6 bases and 1 base, in that order; junction bases with no gene match: 6. This CDR3 has 15 residues. Germline V CDR1 and CDR2: SNHLY, FYNNEI. The CDR3 loop is CASSKAGGSQETQYF. The CDR3 DNA is TGTGCCAGCAGCAAAGCGGGAGGCTCCCAAGAGACCCAGTACTTC. Together with reference TRBV2 and TRBJ2-5, the CDR3 gives the full variable domain: EPEVTQTPSHQVTQMGQEVILRCVPISNHLYFYWYRQILGQKVEFLVSFYNNEISEKSEIFDDQFSVERPDGSNFTLKIRSTKLEDSAMYFCASSKAGGSQETQYFGPGTRLLVL.

The V and J genes are TRBV6-1 and TRBJ1-2, with D possibly TRBD1 on 6 matching bases. In germline, CDR1 is MNHNS, CDR2 SASEGT. This CDR3 contains 13 residues. Trimming cost V 8 bases and J 2 bases, with 12 bases left between them. CDR3 in DNA: TGTGCCAGCGTAAGACAGGCCAACTATGGCTACACCTTC. It yields the protein CASVRQANYGYTF.